A selection of T cell receptor beta chains follows, all from one sample in a study of blood T cells in healthy people across ages. TCRdb processed the 5' RACE reads anew with MiXCR; each CDR3 protein has one entry. The repertoire includes 650,000 to 700,000 distinct CDR3 sequences, 40% to 65% of them detected once, and less than 15% sits in the top ten. Sequenced sample: blood. The receptors derive from an elderly woman in good health. Each CDR3 is given with its conserved first and last residue. The order of the fields is CDR3 length, V gene, clone size, D gene, J gene, CDR3 DNA, CDR3 protein. D genes are given only for firm matches. Clone size is given for some rows only: seen once, a few or many times, or a class if the clone is expanded.

len: 15; v_gene: TRBV6-5; abundance: NA; d_gene: NA; j_gene: TRBJ2-7; CDR3nt: TGTGCCAGCAGTTACTCGGGACAACGGTCCTACGAGCAGTACTTC; CDR3aa: CASSYSGQRSYEQYF
len: 17; v_gene: TRBV5-1; abundance: few; d_gene: TRBD2; j_gene: TRBJ2-5; CDR3nt: TGCGCCAGCAGCTTGGATGTCGTTAGCGGGGAACAAGAGACCCAGTACTTC; CDR3aa: CASSLDVVSGEQETQYF
len: 12; v_gene: TRBV29-1; abundance: once; d_gene: NA; j_gene: TRBJ2-7; CDR3nt: TGCAGCGTTGCGTGGGGGATCTACGAGCAGTACTTC; CDR3aa: CSVAWGIYEQYF
len: 13; v_gene: TRBV29-1; abundance: NA; d_gene: TRBD2; j_gene: TRBJ2-2; CDR3nt: TGCAGCGTGCGGGGGAGGAACACCGGGGAGCTGTTTTTT; CDR3aa: CSVRGRNTGELFF
len: 13; v_gene: TRBV29-1; abundance: NA; d_gene: NA; j_gene: TRBJ2-7; CDR3nt: TGCAGCGTTGAAGCAGGAGACTCCAACGAGCAGTACTTC; CDR3aa: CSVEAGDSNEQYF
len: 15; v_gene: TRBV20-1; abundance: NA; d_gene: NA; j_gene: TRBJ1-1; CDR3nt: TGCAGTGCTAGCACTAGCAGGGGTGAAGCCGCTGAAGCTTTCTTT; CDR3aa: CSASTSRGEAAEAFF
len: 15; v_gene: TRBV10-3; abundance: NA; d_gene: NA; j_gene: TRBJ1-2; CDR3nt: TGTGCCATCAGTGAGCCCGGGGGCCGGGTAACGGGCTACACCTTC; CDR3aa: CAISEPGGRVTGYTF
len: 13; v_gene: TRBV7-2; abundance: NA; d_gene: TRBD1; j_gene: TRBJ1-6; CDR3nt: TGTGCCAGCAGGTGGGACAGTGTTTCGCCCCTCCACTTT; CDR3aa: CASRWDSVSPLHF
len: 15; v_gene: TRBV3-1; abundance: many; d_gene: NA; j_gene: TRBJ2-2; CDR3nt: TGTGCCAGCAGCCAAGCTAAGAAAAACACCGGGGAGCTGTTTTTT; CDR3aa: CASSQAKKNTGELFF
len: 15; v_gene: TRBV7-9; abundance: NA; d_gene: NA; j_gene: TRBJ2-7; CDR3nt: TGTGCCAGCAGCTTAGTGGCAGGGGCGGCCTACGAGCAGTACTTC; CDR3aa: CASSLVAGAAYEQYF
len: 12; v_gene: TRBV29-1; abundance: NA; d_gene: NA; j_gene: TRBJ2-5; CDR3nt: TGCAGCGCAGACCCGTACCAAGAGACCCAGTACTTC; CDR3aa: CSADPYQETQYF
len: 14; v_gene: TRBV5-5; abundance: NA; d_gene: NA; j_gene: TRBJ1-4; CDR3nt: TGTGCCAGCAGCTGGCAGGGCGGCCGGGGAAAACTGTTTTTT; CDR3aa: CASSWQGGRGKLFF
len: 11; v_gene: TRBV29-1; abundance: many; d_gene: NA; j_gene: TRBJ2-3; CDR3nt: TGCAGCCCCCAGTGGGCAGATACGCAGTATTTT; CDR3aa: CSPQWADTQYF
len: 12; v_gene: TRBV20-1; abundance: many; d_gene: NA; j_gene: TRBJ2-1; CDR3nt: TGCAGTGCTAGACCCACTCCTTTAGAGCAGTTCTTC; CDR3aa: CSARPTPLEQFF
len: 16; v_gene: TRBV10-3; abundance: few; d_gene: TRBD2; j_gene: TRBJ2-1; CDR3nt: TGTGCCATCATGAGGACTAGCGGGAGCTCCTACAATGAGCAGTTCTTC; CDR3aa: CAIMRTSGSSYNEQFF